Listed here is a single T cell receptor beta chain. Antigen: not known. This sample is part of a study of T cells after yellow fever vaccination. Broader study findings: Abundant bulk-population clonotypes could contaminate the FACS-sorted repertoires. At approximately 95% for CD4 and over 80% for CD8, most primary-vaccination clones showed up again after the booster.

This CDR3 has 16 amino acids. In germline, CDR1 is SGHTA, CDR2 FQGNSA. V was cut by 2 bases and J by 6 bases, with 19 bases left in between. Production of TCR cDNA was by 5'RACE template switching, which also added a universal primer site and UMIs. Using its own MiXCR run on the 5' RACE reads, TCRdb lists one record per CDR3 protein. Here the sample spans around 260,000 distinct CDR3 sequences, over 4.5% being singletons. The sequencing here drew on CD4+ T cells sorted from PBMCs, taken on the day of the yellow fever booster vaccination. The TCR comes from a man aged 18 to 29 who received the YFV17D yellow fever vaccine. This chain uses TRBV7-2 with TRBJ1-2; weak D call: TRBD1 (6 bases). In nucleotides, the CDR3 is TGTGCCAGCAGCTTAAATCCCAGAGGGGGGGATGATGGCTACACCTTC. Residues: CASSLNPRGGDDGYTF.